These 22 T cell receptor beta chains were all obtained from the same sample, sequenced in a study of blood T cell repertoires in COVID-19. Produced via immunoSEQ multiplex PCR; TCRdb's table is partial and in-frame only. Here the sample spans 50,000 or so clones, around 79% being singletons. Sequencing was carried out using peripheral blood. These receptors all come from a human donor with active or convalescent COVID-19. The donor label of this sample is uncertain.

The chain links TRBV19 to TRBJ1-2; TRBD1 matches at 7 bases. This CDR3 comprises 15 residues. CDR1 is LNHDA and CDR2 is SQIVND in the germline V gene (reference sequence). The ends lost 5 bases at V and 0 bases at J; junction bases unmatched: 6. CDR3 sequence (DNA): TGTGCCAGTAGTCCGGGACAGCTCACTAACTATGGCTACACCTTC. Translated: CASSPGQLTNYGYTF.

Worth noting for this clone: The junction does not match germline at one end; this may be a read error. This sequence joins TRBV19 and TRBJ1-3; D gene unclear. Germline CDR1 reads LNHDA; CDR2 reads SQIVND (reference sequence). This CDR3 is 12 amino acids long. This CDR3 is CAFRGLWKHHIF. CDR3 sequence (DNA): TGTGCCTTCAGAGGGCTCTGGAAACACCATATATTT.

This clone was counted between two and nine times. This rearrangement joins TRBV5-6 to TRBJ2-7; TRBD2 aligns across 11 bases. Germline loops: CDR1 SGHDT, CDR2 YYEEEE. The CDR3 totals 18 residues. Trimming at V came to 3 bases and at J to 4 bases, leaving 15 bases not matched to a gene. This CDR3 is CASSSPVEGSGRGYEQYF. The CDR3 DNA reads as TGTGCCAGCAGCTCCCCTGTGGAAGGTAGCGGGAGGGGGTACGAGCAGTACTTC.

The chain employs TRBV27 and TRBJ1-6; D is ambiguous. The CDR3 is 14 amino acids. The V and J ends lost 7 bases and 8 bases respectively, with 15 bases between them. Germline V CDR1 and CDR2: MNHEY, SMNVEV (reference sequence). The DNA of the CDR3 is TGTGCCAGCAATAAACGTAGCATGGATTCACCCCTCCACTTT. Translated, it gives CASNKRSMDSPLHF.

This clone appeared a single time. The chain is built from TRBV7-9 and TRBJ2-7, with TRBD2 as a possible D gene (6 bases). CDR1 SEHNR and CDR2 FQNEAQ come from the germline V gene (reference sequence). Trimming stripped 11 bases from V and 2 bases from J, with 19 bases between. This CDR3 is built from 14 residues. The CDR3 DNA follows: TGTGCCGCCGGGGGTGGAGCGCCGACCTACGAGCAGTACTTC. It yields the protein CAAGGGAPTYEQYF. Combining the CDR3 with reference TRBV7-9 and TRBJ2-7 gives the whole variable domain DTGVSQNPRHKITKRGQNVTFRCDPISEHNRLYWYRQTLGQGPEFLTYFQNEAQLEKSRLLSDRFSAERPKGSFSTLEIQRTEQGDSAMYLCAAGGGAPTYEQYFGPGTRLTVT.

The CDR3 region is CASSSSNRGRADTQYF. The CDR3 DNA is TGTGCCAGCAGCTCGAGCAACAGGGGTAGAGCAGATACGCAGTATTTT. The chain uses TRBV7-3 and TRBJ2-3; 7 bases line up with TRBD1. Germline assignment: CDR1 SGHTA and CDR2 FQGTGA. The CDR3 covers 16 residues. The J segment lost 4 bases and the V segment lost 4 bases, leaving 11 bases of the junction unmatched.

The chain combines TRBV7-2 with TRBJ2-3; possible D gene TRBD2, 5 bases. Trimming shortened V by 3 bases and J by 0 bases, and 7 bases separated the two germline ends. The CDR3 is 14 amino acids. Germline loops: CDR1 SGHTA, CDR2 FQGNSA. The CDR3 bases are TGTGCCAGCAGCTTCGGCGGGAGCACAGATACGCAGTATTTT. This gives the protein CASSFGGSTDTQYF.

The chain uses TRBV7-2 and TRBJ2-3; maybe TRBD2 (5 bases). Per germline, CDR1 SGHTA and CDR2 FQGNSA. The CDR3 runs 15 residues. V lost 6 bases and J lost 2, with 15 bases in between. This CDR3 is CASSPPIGNTDTQYF. The CDR3 nucleotides read TGTGCCAGCAGTCCTCCGATCGGGAACACAGATACGCAGTATTTT.

The V and J genes are TRBV18 and TRBJ2-1; maybe TRBD2 (5 bases). This CDR3 is 17 amino acids long. Germline CDR1 reads KGHSH; CDR2 reads LQKENI. Trimming stripped 6 bases from V and 4 bases from J, with 22 bases between. CDR3 sequence (DNA): TGTGCCAGCTCGCTGACTGTGGGCGGAGGTCAATACAATGAGCAGTTCTTC. Translating gives CASSLTVGGGQYNEQFF.

The V and J genes are TRBV5-5 and TRBJ2-2; 8 nucleotides align to TRBD1. CDR1 and CDR2 from the germline V gene are SGHKS and YYEKEE (reference sequence). V shed 4 bases, J shed 1 base, and the junction held 3 bases outside the gene matches. The CDR3 covers 15 residues. CDR3 DNA sequence: TGTGCCAGCAGCAGAACAGGGGGGAACACCGGGGAGCTGTTTTTT. Encoded protein: CASSRTGGNTGELFF.

This sequence joins TRBV18 and TRBJ2-7, with D hard to call. The V and J ends lost 2 bases and 4 bases respectively, with 3 bases between them. Germline loops: CDR1 KGHSH, CDR2 LQKENI. The CDR3 consists of 11 residues. CDR3 coding DNA: TGTGCCAGCTCACCAGAGTACGAGCAGTACTTC. Amino acids: CASSPEYEQYF.

This clone is medium-sized (0.01 to 0.1%) within its sample. The V call is TRBV7-9, the J call TRBJ2-3; the match to TRBD2 covers 8 bases. CDR3 length: 16 residues. Trimming at V came to 3 bases and at J to 2 bases, leaving 7 bases not matched to a gene. Germline CDR1 SEHNR, CDR2 FQNEAQ (reference sequence). The CDR3 DNA reads as TGTGCCAGCAGCTTTAGCCTAGCGGGCTCCACAGATACGCAGTATTTT. This encodes CASSFSLAGSTDTQYF.

The rearrangement joins TRBV3-1 (or the pseudogene TRBV3-2) to TRBJ1-2; D is perhaps TRBD1 (5 bases). Trimming cost V 0 bases and J 8 bases, with 16 bases left between them. The CDR3 consists of 15 residues. Per germline, CDR1 LGHDT and CDR2 YNNKEL (reference sequence). CDR3 sequence reads: CASSQDYGPRGGYTF. The CDR3 nucleotides read TGTGCCAGCAGCCAAGATTACGGCCCCCGGGGGGGCTACACCTTC.

CDR3 bases: TGTGCCAGCAGCCCGAGGACTAGCGGAGCCTACGAGCAGTACTTC. It codes for CASSPRTSGAYEQYF. The chain combines TRBV6-5 with TRBJ2-7; TRBD2 matches at 10 bases. Germline CDR1 reads MNHEY; CDR2 reads SVGAGI. Trimming removed 6 bases from V and 2 bases from J; junction bases left unmatched: 7. The CDR3 sequence is 15 residues long.

This clone was seen more than once but under ten times. The chain combines TRBV7-2 with TRBJ1-1, with 7 bases lining up with TRBD1. Per the germline V gene, CDR1 is SGHTA and CDR2 is FQGNSA. The V and J ends lost 2 bases and 4 bases, in that order; junction bases with no gene match: 19. The CDR3 has 19 amino acids. The CDR3 nucleotides read TGTGCCAGCAGCTTAACTCGGACAGGCAGCAATTGGTTTAGCACTGAAGCTTTCTTT. Translation gives CASSLTRTGSNWFSTEAFF.

The J gene is TRBJ2-3, the V gene TRBV5-1; D perhaps matches TRBD2 (6 bases). V lost 6 bases and J lost 2, with 16 bases in between. The CDR3 has 15 residues. The V gene's germline CDR1 is SGHRS and CDR2 YFSETQ. The CDR3 is CASTQGSGSTDTQYF. As DNA, the CDR3 is TGCGCCAGCACCCAGGGTAGCGGATCCACAGATACGCAGTATTTT.

The chain couples TRBV5-8 to TRBJ1-1, with no clear D. Per the germline V gene, CDR1 is SGHTS and CDR2 is YDEGEE. This CDR3 is 18 amino acids long. V lost 4 bases and J 0 bases, leaving 22 bases between the germline ends. CDR3 sequence (DNA): TGTGCCAGCAGCCCTCGACGAGGAGGGCCCCCTTTGAACACTGAAGCTTTCTTT. Amino acid sequence: CASSPRRGGPPLNTEAFF.

The chain recombines TRBV30 with TRBJ1-4; TRBD1 matches 9 bases. J lost 8 bases, V lost 5 bases, and 6 bases had no gene match. Germline V gene lookup returns CDR1 GTSNPN and CDR2 SVGIG (reference sequence). CDR3 length: 13 residues. CDR3 in amino acids: CAWGTGNMEKLFF. As DNA, the CDR3 is TGTGCCTGGGGGACAGGGAATATGGAAAAACTGTTTTTT.

This sequence joins TRBV5-4 and TRBJ1-1; D gene unclear. CDR1 is SGHNT and CDR2 is YYREEE in the germline V gene (reference sequence). This CDR3 has 13 amino acids. Trimming took off 4 bases at V and 8 bases at J, with 15 bases between the two ends. CDR3 sequence: CASSMGGLIEAFF. CDR3 DNA sequence: TGTGCCAGCAGCATGGGAGGTTTGATAGAAGCTTTCTTT.

V usage is TRBV5-1 and J usage is TRBJ1-1; D gene unclear. The germline CDR1 and CDR2 sequences are SGHRS and YFSETQ. The CDR3 runs to 13 residues. Trimming took off 0 bases at V and 1 base at J, with 4 bases between the two ends. The CDR3 sequence: CASSLDRNTEAFF. The CDR3 DNA is TGCGCCAGCAGCTTGGATCGGAACACTGAAGCTTTCTTT.

This clone appeared once. The V gene is TRBV7-3, the J gene TRBJ2-1, with D perhaps matching TRBD1 (6 bases). V lost 1 base, J lost 4 bases, and 11 bases lay in between. The CDR3 runs 15 residues. Germline CDR1 SGHTA, CDR2 FQGTGA. This CDR3 is CASSLNADRYNEQFF. Written as DNA, the CDR3 is TGTGCCAGCAGCTTAAACGCCGACAGGTACAATGAGCAGTTCTTC.

The chain combines TRBV4-2 with TRBJ2-4; 9 positions match TRBD2. The germline CDR1 and CDR2 sequences are LGHNA and YNFKEQ. CDR3 length: 15 amino acids. V gave up 0 bases and J gave up 5 bases; unmatched junction bases: 2. This CDR3 reads CASSQDAGGQNIQYF. The CDR3 DNA reads TGTGCCAGCAGCCAAGATGCGGGAGGGCAAAACATTCAGTACTTC.